This T cell receptor beta chain was sequenced during a study of blood T cell repertoires in COVID-19. Study members were between about 18 and 95 years old and lived in 24 US regions. Categorization into cohorts depended on clinical history that participants reported. Exposed study participants had met a COVID-19 case within 2 weeks before entry. Germline V CDR1 and CDR2: LGHNA, YNFKEQ. V shed 5 bases, J shed 4 bases, and the junction held 4 bases outside the gene matches. The CDR3 sequence is 15 residues long. Per the authors' pipeline: Amplification with reference gene primers provided the estimates of nucleated cell counts. The repertoire was sequenced with immunoSEQ multiplex PCR; TCRdb's copy has only in-frame clones and lacks some. The V and J calls and clone size were taken over from that table, and D and trimming were inferred from the DNA. This table has 300,000 or so clones, roughly nine tenths appearing once.

The sequence derives from a woman in her forties or fifties who had been exposed to COVID-19. The material sequenced was PBMCs or T cells enriched from blood (not recorded which). The rearrangement uses TRBV4-2 and TRBJ2-1; 11 bases align to TRBD1. This CDR3 is CASSYGQGAYNEQFF. CDR3 nucleotide sequence: TGTGCCAGCAGCTATGGACAGGGGGCATACAATGAGCAGTTCTTC.